The next 25 T cell receptor beta chains were all read from a single sample in a study of T cells in Graves' hyperthyroidism and ophthalmopathy. Amplification of TCR beta CDR3 regions used RNA as the template. The HTBI primer set was used in a first-round RT-PCR of the TCR CDR3. TCRdb processed the multiplex PCR reads anew with MiXCR; each CDR3 protein has one entry. The table lists 550,000 to 700,000 distinct CDR3 sequences, 46% of them singletons. The sample taken for sequencing was peripheral blood or thyroid tissue (not recorded which). The receptors originated from an adult woman with Graves' disease, either hyperthyroidism or ophthalmopathy (not recorded which).

V gene TRBV20-1 combines with J gene TRBJ1-3, with no clear D. Trimming removed 1 base from V and 0 bases from J, with 7 bases in between. Per germline, CDR1 DFQATT and CDR2 SNEGSKA (reference sequence). The CDR3 is made up of 14 amino acids. The CDR3 DNA reads TGCAGTGCTAGAGGACGGACCTCTGGAAACACCATATATTTT. Translation: CSARGRTSGNTIYF.

This clonotype was seen just once. The chain joins TRBV7-2 to TRBJ2-7; 8 bases map to TRBD2. Unmatched junction bases numbered 10, after V lost 5 bases and J lost 7 bases. Germline V gives CDR1 SGHTA, CDR2 FQGNSA. This CDR3 is 14 amino acids long. CDR3 sequence reads: CASSRASGFREQYF. The CDR3, as DNA: TGTGCCAGCAGCAGGGCTAGCGGGTTTAGGGAGCAGTACTTC. The full variable domain, in which reference TRBV7-2 and TRBJ2-7 provide the parts outside the CDR3, is GAGVSQSPSNKVTEKGKDVELRCDPISGHTALYWYRQSLGQGLEFLIYFQGNSAPDKSGLPSDRFSAERTGGSVSTLTIQRTQQEDSAVYLCASSRASGFREQYFGPGTRLTVT.

This chain uses TRBV19 with TRBJ1-2; D not resolved. The CDR3 length is 11 residues. V lost 5 bases, J lost 12 bases, and 13 bases lay in between. Looked up from germline, CDR1 is LNHDA and CDR2 is SQIVND (reference sequence). The chain's CDR3 is CASSSSHGNTF. CDR3 in DNA: TGTGCCAGTAGTTCCAGTCATGGAAACACCTTC.

As to this clonotype: One end of the junction is discordant with germline, which a read error may explain. The chain couples TRBV7-2 to TRBJ2-5; 13 bases align to TRBD2. The CDR3 spans 16 residues. Germline V gene lookup returns CDR1 SGHTA and CDR2 FQGNSA. The CDR3 DNA sequence: TGTGCCAGCAGCTTAGGACTAGCGGGAGGCCAAGATACCCAGTACTTC. Translated, it gives CASSLGLAGGQDTQYF. Variable domain in full (rest from reference TRBV7-2 and TRBJ2-5): GAGVSQSPSNKVTEKGKDVELRCDPISGHTALYWYRQSLGQGLEFLIYFQGNSAPDKSGLPSDRFSAERTGGSVSTLTIQRTQQEDSAVYLCASSLGLAGGQDTQYFGPGTRLLVL.

The V and J genes are TRBV10-3 and TRBJ1-2; D uncertain. The V gene's germline CDR1 is ENHRY and CDR2 SYGVKD. CDR3 size: 13 residues. Trimming shortened V by 6 bases and J by 6 bases, and 14 bases separated the two germline ends. The chain's CDR3 is CAIRDPGPDGYTF. CDR3 DNA: TGTGCCATCAGGGATCCGGGCCCGGATGGCTACACCTTC.

This clonotype occurred once. The J gene is TRBJ1-1, the V gene TRBV10-3; the match to TRBD1 covers 9 bases. This CDR3 comprises 13 residues. V lost 10 bases to trimming and J lost 3 bases; unmatched junction nucleotides: 6. The germline V gene has CDR1 ENHRY and CDR2 SYGVKD. CDR3 sequence: CATNRGLDTEAFF. As DNA, the CDR3 is TGTGCCACGAACAGGGGGCTTGACACTGAAGCTTTCTTT.

This clonotype was detected only a few times. The rearrangement links TRBV27 to TRBJ1-5; possible D gene TRBD1, 5 bases. CDR3 length: 18 residues. Germline V gene sequence: CDR1 MNHEY, CDR2 SMNVEV (reference sequence). V was trimmed by 3 bases and J by 6 bases, leaving 24 bases between them. The CDR3 nucleotides are TGTGCCAGCAGTTTCCCCCGTACGCTGGGACGTTCGAGTCAGCCCCAGCATTTT. The encoded protein is CASSFPRTLGRSSQPQHF.

The chain is built from TRBV19 and TRBJ2-2, with D unclear. Near its end, the DNA agrees better with TRBJ1-5, so the J call may be wrong. The germline CDR1 and CDR2 sequences are LNHDA and SQIVND (reference sequence). CDR3 length: 16 residues. The CDR3 coding sequence is TGTGCCAGTAGTATGGCCGGCGGGAGCGTAAATCAGCCCCAGCATTTT. It specifies CASSMAGGSVNQPQHF.

This clonotype came up many times. The gene calls are TRBV19 and TRBJ2-2; tentative D call: TRBD2 (5 bases). CDR1 and CDR2 (germline): LNHDA, SQIVND (reference sequence). The CDR3 loop spans 16 amino acids. V lost 3 bases and J lost 2, with 13 bases in between. CDR3 DNA sequence: TGTGCCAGTAGTATGGTGAGGGCACCCAACACCGGGGAGCTGTTTTTT. Amino acid sequence: CASSMVRAPNTGELFF.

This clonotype was counted ten times or more. V is TRBV28 and J is TRBJ2-5; D unresolved. This CDR3 region has 11 residues. Per the germline V gene, CDR1 is MDHEN and CDR2 is SYDVKM. The V end lost 5 bases, the J end lost 4 bases, and 5 bases lay between the germline ends. DNA for the CDR3: TGTGCCAGCAGTAAGTCAGAGACCCAGTACTTC. Protein product: CASSKSETQYF.

The gene calls are TRBV2 and TRBJ2-2; 9 bases align to TRBD2. Germline V gives CDR1 SNHLY, CDR2 FYNNEI. V shed 4 bases, J shed 6 bases, and the junction held 3 bases outside the gene matches. The CDR3 has 14 amino acids. CDR3 sequence reads: CASSGAGGPGELFF. The CDR3 region has the DNA TGTGCCAGCAGTGGGGCGGGAGGGCCCGGGGAGCTGTTTTTT. Full variable domain (missing parts from reference TRBV2 and TRBJ2-2): EPEVTQTPSHQVTQMGQEVILRCVPISNHLYFYWYRQILGQKVEFLVSFYNNEISEKSEIFDDQFSVERPDGSNFTLKIRSTKLEDSAMYFCASSGAGGPGELFFGEGSRLTVL.

This clonotype was observed many times. V gene TRBV12-3 or TRBV12-4 combines with J gene TRBJ1-2; D not certain. The CDR3 is made up of 15 amino acids. The germline V and J ends were trimmed by 2 bases and 0 bases, with 10 bases remaining between them. This CDR3 is CASSLRAASNYGYTF. CDR3 coding DNA: TGTGCCAGCAGTTTACGGGCAGCCTCTAACTATGGCTACACCTTC.

The chain joins TRBV10-3 to TRBJ2-5; TRBD2 might be the D (6 bases). The CDR3 is 16 residues long. Trimming shortened V by 10 bases and J by 2 bases, and 23 bases separated the two germline ends. Germline V lookup: CDR1 ENHRY, CDR2 SYGVKD. Here the CDR3 reads CASSPPGEYYQETQYF. DNA for the CDR3: TGTGCCAGCTCACCACCGGGGGAGTATTATCAAGAGACCCAGTACTTC.

The sample holds many counts of this clonotype. V and J are TRBV7-2 and TRBJ1-1; no reliable D call. This CDR3 is built from 14 residues. Per germline, CDR1 SGHTA and CDR2 FQGNSA. V shed 5 bases and J shed 1 base, with 11 bases lying between them. CDR3 amino acids: CASSLRWQNTEAFF. The CDR3 DNA reads as TGTGCCAGCAGCCTTAGGTGGCAGAACACTGAAGCTTTCTTT.

The V call is TRBV2, the J call TRBJ2-7, with D tentatively TRBD2 (6 bases). The CDR3 runs to 14 residues. V lost 6 bases, J lost 1 base, and 13 bases lay in between. Germline V gene lookup returns CDR1 SNHLY and CDR2 FYNNEI. The CDR3 nucleotides are TGTGCCAGCAGACCATCTAGCGCATCCTACGAGCAGTACTTC. Translated: CASRPSSASYEQYF.

This chain joins TRBV25-1 and TRBJ1-5; a possible D gene is TRBD1 (5 bases). V shed 2 bases and J shed 9 bases, with 17 bases lying between them. The CDR3 is made up of 15 amino acids. Germline CDR1 is MGHDK and CDR2 is SYGVNS. The CDR3 protein is CASSERRGVQGPQHF. CDR3 nucleotide sequence: TGTGCCAGCAGTGAAAGGCGAGGGGTTCAAGGGCCCCAGCATTTT.

The rearrangement joins TRBV10-2 to TRBJ1-1; 7 nucleotides line up with TRBD1. CDR1 and CDR2 (germline): WSHSY, SAAADI. Germline trimming cut 8 bases from V and 6 bases from J; bases unmatched to any gene: 15. The CDR3 loop spans 15 amino acids. CDR3 DNA sequence: TGCGCCAGCTCCCTCCCTGTACAGGGGTGGGCTGAAGCTTTCTTT. Its translation: CASSLPVQGWAEAFF.

This clonotype was observed many times. In DNA, the CDR3 is TGTGCCACCACCCCCGACCCCGTTGGCAATCAGCCCCAGCATTTT. This sequence encodes CATTPDPVGNQPQHF. V gene TRBV6-1 combines with J gene TRBJ1-5; D remains ambiguous. There are 15 residues in the CDR3. The germline V gene has CDR1 MNHNS and CDR2 SASEGT. The V and J ends lost 10 bases and 2 bases respectively, with 18 bases between them.

This chain uses TRBV12-3 or TRBV12-4 with TRBJ1-2; D is undetermined. Trimming pared 6 bases from V and 1 base from J, leaving 6 bases between. The CDR3 is 12 residues long. DNA of the CDR3: TGTGCCAGCAGCTATTATAACTATGGCTACACCTTC. This translates into CASSYYNYGYTF.

This clonotype was detected only a few times. The chain links TRBV12-3 or TRBV12-4 to TRBJ1-3; D possibly corresponds to TRBD1 (6 bases). Trimming cost V 6 bases and J 11 bases, with 11 bases left between them. The CDR3 totals 11 residues. The CDR3 protein is CASSIRGAIYF. CDR3 coding DNA: TGTGCCAGCAGCATTAGGGGGGCCATATATTTT.

This clonotype was recorded only once. The chain has TRBV7-9 and TRBJ2-5; the D gene could be TRBD1 or TRBD2 (5 bases each). CDR3 length: 15 amino acids. V was cut by 7 bases and J by 5 bases, with 20 bases left in between. The germline V gene encodes CDR1 SEHNR and CDR2 FQNEAQ (reference sequence). The CDR3 sequence: CASTPGTPLSETQYF. The CDR3 nucleotides read TGTGCCAGCACCCCCGGGACGCCGTTGTCGGAGACCCAGTACTTC. Combining the CDR3 with reference TRBV7-9 and TRBJ2-5 gives the whole variable domain DTGVSQNPRHKITKRGQNVTFRCDPISEHNRLYWYRQTLGQGPEFLTYFQNEAQLEKSRLLSDRFSAERPKGSFSTLEIQRTEQGDSAMYLCASTPGTPLSETQYFGPGTRLLVL.

This clonotype was recorded at least ten times. The V and J genes are TRBV20-1 and TRBJ2-7, with TRBD2 as a possible D gene (7 bases). The germline gives CDR1 DFQATT, CDR2 SNEGSKA (reference sequence). Trimming shortened V by 4 bases and J by 4 bases, and 20 bases separated the two germline ends. CDR3 length: 15 residues. In DNA, the CDR3 is TGCAGTGCTATCTCGGGGGGCTGGAAGGGGTACGAGCAGTACTTC. Amino acids: CSAISGGWKGYEQYF.

The chain is built from TRBV12-3 or TRBV12-4 and TRBJ2-5; 8 nucleotides match TRBD2. V gave up 5 bases and J gave up 11 bases; unmatched junction bases: 13. The CDR3 is made up of 14 amino acids. The CDR3 DNA reads as TGTGCCAGCAGTCCTCGGGAGGGGCGCGGGGAGCAGTACTTC. Protein: CASSPREGRGEQYF.

This clonotype was counted between two and nine times. The genes are TRBV6-1 and TRBJ1-2; D ambiguous. With 8 bases removed from V and 2 bases from J, the gap between germline ends came to 9 bases. Per the germline V gene, CDR1 is MNHNS and CDR2 is SASEGT. The CDR3 contains 12 residues. The CDR3 nucleotides read TGTGCCAGCCGGGCACCGAACTATGGCTACACCTTC. It specifies CASRAPNYGYTF.

There are a few counts of this clonotype. The DNA is omitted, as the CDR3 cannot be located on it reliably, and the CDR3 follows TCRdb's listing. The V call is TRBV12-3 or TRBV12-4, the J call TRBJ2-2. The CDR3 length is 11 residues, termini included. The CDR3 sequence is CASSWPGSCFF.